The present TCR beta chain was sequenced within a study of human T cells and chemical hapten exposure. This clonotype occurred many times. Its target is unknown. Regarding time point: pre-sensitization, week 0. Treatment noted: therapeutic diphenylcyclopropenone sensitization with weekly scalp DPC. From whole blood left unfractionated, total RNA was extracted. The study, taken as a whole, reports: Unchanged with DPC sensitization were TCRs above 1 in 1000 frequency.

The germline CDR1 and CDR2 sequences are SGHNT and YYREEE (reference sequence). With V trimmed by 1 base and J by 4 bases, 7 bases remained unmatched. The CDR3 runs to 17 residues. TCRdb reanalysed the RACE reads using MiXCR and keeps one entry per CDR3 protein. The sample lists over 300,000 distinct CDR3 sequences; approximately 5.1% were seen once. Material: whole blood, obtained in connection with sensitization to the hapten diphenylcyclopropenone (DPC). The sequence came from a woman between 50 and 59 years old with alopecia areata. Some clones in this sample may be carry-over from other donors' samples. The chain links TRBV5-4 to TRBJ2-5, with 13 nucleotides matching TRBD2. CDR3 region: CASSLTGLAGDRETQYF. In DNA form, the CDR3 reads TGTGCCAGCAGCTTGACTGGACTAGCGGGAGATCGAGAGACCCAGTACTTC.